The 10 T cell receptor beta chains below all came from one sample that was sequenced in a study of blood T cell repertoires in COVID-19. The method was immunoSEQ multiplex PCR; TCRdb's version includes in-frame clones alone and lacks a portion of them. Of approximately 150,000 clones detected, around four fifths appear once; the ten largest clones hold roughly 8%. The sequencing input was PBMCs or T cells enriched from blood (not recorded which). These receptors all come from a woman aged 50 to 60 who had recovered from COVID-19.

This clone came up once. V is TRBV19 and J is TRBJ1-1; maybe TRBD1 (6 bases). Between the trimmed V and J ends, which lost 3 bases and 4 bases, there was a span of 15 bases. The germline gives CDR1 LNHDA, CDR2 SQIVND (reference sequence). CDR3 length: 15 amino acids. In DNA, the CDR3 is TGTGCCAGTAGTATTGGCCTGACAGGTCTCACTGAAGCTTTCTTT. Encoded protein: CASSIGLTGLTEAFF.

This clone was observed a few times. The chain carries TRBV19 and TRBJ1-3; D ambiguous. CDR1 LNHDA and CDR2 SQIVND come from the germline V gene (reference sequence). Trimming took 1 base from V and 0 from J, leaving 4 bases between them. This CDR3 region has 14 residues. CDR3 sequence reads: CASSIGASGNTIYF. The CDR3, as DNA: TGTGCCAGTAGTATAGGGGCCTCTGGAAACACCATATATTTT.

The chain combines TRBV29-1 with TRBJ1-2, with 7 bases lining up with TRBD1. Looked up from germline, CDR1 is SQVTM and CDR2 is ANQGSEA. J was trimmed by 8 bases and V by 0 bases; bases with no gene match: 12. The CDR3 is made up of 15 amino acids. This chain's CDR3 is CSVEDRGTATRGYTF. CDR3 nucleotide sequence: TGCAGCGTTGAAGACCGTGGGACAGCAACTAGGGGCTACACCTTC.

The chain couples TRBV7-8 to TRBJ2-3; D is perhaps TRBD1 (6 bases). Germline CDR1 SGHVS, CDR2 FQNEAQ. The CDR3 is 15 amino acids. Trimming took 5 bases from V and 6 from J, leaving 18 bases between them. This chain's CDR3 is CASSKGQSFRDTQYF. In nucleotides, the CDR3 is TGTGCCAGCAGCAAAGGACAGTCATTCAGGGATACGCAGTATTTT.

This clone was detected a few times. The chain is built from TRBV2 and TRBJ1-6; perhaps TRBD1 as D (5 bases). CDR1 SNHLY and CDR2 FYNNEI come from the germline V gene. This CDR3 contains 12 residues. V was trimmed by 6 bases and J by 5 bases, leaving 5 bases between them. The CDR3 DNA reads as TGTGCCAGCAGAGGGGATAATTCACCCCTCCACTTT. Its protein product is CASRGDNSPLHF.

The sample holds one count of this clone. The V gene is TRBV5-1, the J gene TRBJ1-1; a possible D gene is TRBD1 (6 bases). V was trimmed by 2 bases and J by 5 bases, leaving 13 bases between them. The CDR3 runs to 14 residues. Germline assignment: CDR1 SGHRS and CDR2 YFSETQ. The chain's CDR3 is CASSFAGGGTEAFF. For the CDR3, the DNA is TGCGCCAGCAGCTTTGCGGGAGGGGGGACTGAAGCTTTCTTT.

The CDR3 coding sequence is TGTGCCAGCAGCTTGGGGCAGGGGGCCTATGGCTACACCTTC. This translates into CASSLGQGAYGYTF. J is TRBJ1-2 and V is TRBV5-5; 8 nucleotides line up with TRBD1. CDR1 and CDR2 from the germline V gene are SGHKS and YYEKEE (reference sequence). V trimming: 0 bases; J trimming: 4 bases; junction bases outside the gene matches: 2. CDR3 length: 14 residues.

The CDR3 reads CASSLSGVADEQYF. DNA of the CDR3: TGCGCCAGCAGCTTAAGCGGGGTCGCGGACGAGCAGTACTTC. V usage is TRBV5-1 and J usage is TRBJ2-7; 7 nucleotides match TRBD2. Germline loops: CDR1 SGHRS, CDR2 YFSETQ. This CDR3 is 14 amino acids long. V trimming: 2 bases; J trimming: 5 bases; junction bases outside the gene matches: 7.

The chain couples TRBV11-3 to TRBJ2-1, with a weak D call TRBD2 (5 bases). This CDR3 is built from 15 residues. Looked up from germline, CDR1 is SGHNT and CDR2 is YENEEA. Trimming removed 8 bases from V and 0 bases from J, with 14 bases in between. The CDR3 sequence is CASRPRGSSYNEQFF. The DNA for the CDR3 is TGTGCCAGCCGGCCCCGGGGTAGCTCCTACAATGAGCAGTTCTTC.

The rearrangement links TRBV19 to TRBJ1-5; D remains ambiguous. Trimming took off 5 bases at V and 5 bases at J, with 7 bases between the two ends. Germline assignment: CDR1 LNHDA and CDR2 SQIVND (reference sequence). CDR3 length: 12 residues. The CDR3 reads CASSFPYQPQHF. In DNA, the CDR3 is TGTGCCAGTAGTTTCCCTTATCAGCCCCAGCATTTT.